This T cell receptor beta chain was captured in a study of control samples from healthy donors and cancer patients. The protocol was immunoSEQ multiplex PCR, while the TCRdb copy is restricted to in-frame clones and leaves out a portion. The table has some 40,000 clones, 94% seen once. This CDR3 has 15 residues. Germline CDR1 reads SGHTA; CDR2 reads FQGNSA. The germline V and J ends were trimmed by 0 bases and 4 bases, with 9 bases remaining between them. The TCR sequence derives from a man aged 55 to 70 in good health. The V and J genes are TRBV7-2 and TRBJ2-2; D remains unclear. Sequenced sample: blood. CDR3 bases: TGTGCCAGCAGCTTAGCCGGCAGGAGCACCGGGGAGCTGTTTTTT. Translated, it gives CASSLAGRSTGELFF. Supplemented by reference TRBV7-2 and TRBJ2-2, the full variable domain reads GAGVSQSPSNKVTEKGKDVELRCDPISGHTALYWYRQSLGQGLEFLIYFQGNSAPDKSGLPSDRFSAERTGGSVSTLTIQRTQQEDSAVYLCASSLAGRSTGELFFGEGSRLTVL.